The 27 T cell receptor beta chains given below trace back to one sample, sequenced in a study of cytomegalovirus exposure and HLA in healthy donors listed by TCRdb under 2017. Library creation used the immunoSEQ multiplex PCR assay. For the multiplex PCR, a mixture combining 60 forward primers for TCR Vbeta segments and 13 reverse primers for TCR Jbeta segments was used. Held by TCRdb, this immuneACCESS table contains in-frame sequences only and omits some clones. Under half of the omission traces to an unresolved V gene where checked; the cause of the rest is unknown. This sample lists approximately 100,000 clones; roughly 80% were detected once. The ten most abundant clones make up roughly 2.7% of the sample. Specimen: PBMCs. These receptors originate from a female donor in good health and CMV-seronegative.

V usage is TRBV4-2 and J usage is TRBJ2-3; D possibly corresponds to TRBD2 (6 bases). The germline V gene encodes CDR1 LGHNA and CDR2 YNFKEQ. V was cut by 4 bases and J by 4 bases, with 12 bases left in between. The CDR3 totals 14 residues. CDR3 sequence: CASSREAVADTQYF. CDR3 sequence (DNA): TGTGCCAGCAGCCGGGAGGCAGTGGCAGATACGCAGTATTTT.

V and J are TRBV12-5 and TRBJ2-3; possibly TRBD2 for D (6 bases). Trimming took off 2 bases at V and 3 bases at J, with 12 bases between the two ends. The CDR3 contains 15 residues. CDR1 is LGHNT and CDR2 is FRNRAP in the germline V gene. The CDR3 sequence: CASGLSSGLTDTQYF. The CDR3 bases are TGTGCTAGTGGTTTGTCCTCGGGACTGACAGATACGCAGTATTTT.

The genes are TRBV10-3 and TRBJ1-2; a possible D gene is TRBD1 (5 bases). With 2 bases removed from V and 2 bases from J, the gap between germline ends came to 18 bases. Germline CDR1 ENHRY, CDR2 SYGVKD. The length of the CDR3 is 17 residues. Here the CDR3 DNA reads TGTGCCATCAGTGAGCCCAGGGACTACACTACAAACTATGGCTACACCTTC. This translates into CAISEPRDYTTNYGYTF.

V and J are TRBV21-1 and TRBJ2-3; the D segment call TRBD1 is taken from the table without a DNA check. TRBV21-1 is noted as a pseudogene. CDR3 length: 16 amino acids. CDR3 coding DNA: TGTGCCAGCACTGGGGGACAGAACCCAAGCACAGATACGCAGTATTTT. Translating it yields CASTGGQNPSTDTQYF.

This CDR3 is CATSGQGLDNYGYTF. CDR3 nucleotides: TGTGCCACCTCGGGACAGGGTTTGGATAACTATGGCTACACCTTC. The V call is TRBV10-3, the J call TRBJ1-2, with 9 nucleotides matching TRBD1. Germline CDR1 and CDR2: ENHRY and SYGVKD. The CDR3 consists of 15 residues. With V trimmed by 10 bases and J by 1 base, 10 bases remained unmatched.

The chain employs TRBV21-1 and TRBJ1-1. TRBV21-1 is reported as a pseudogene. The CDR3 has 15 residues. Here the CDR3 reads CASSKKLGRGFEAFF. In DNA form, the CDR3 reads TGTGCCAGCAGCAAAAAACTCGGGAGGGGCTTCGAAGCTTTCTTT.

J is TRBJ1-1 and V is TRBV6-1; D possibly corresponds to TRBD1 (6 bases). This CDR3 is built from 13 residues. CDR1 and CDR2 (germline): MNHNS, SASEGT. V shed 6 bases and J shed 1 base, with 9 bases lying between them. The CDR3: CASRVQGNTEAFF. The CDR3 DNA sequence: TGTGCCAGCAGGGTACAGGGGAACACTGAAGCTTTCTTT.

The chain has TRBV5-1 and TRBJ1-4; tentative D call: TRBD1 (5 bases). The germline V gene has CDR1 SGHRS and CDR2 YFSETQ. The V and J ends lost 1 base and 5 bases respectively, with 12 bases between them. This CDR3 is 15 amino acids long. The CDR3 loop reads CASSLYPGPNEKLFF. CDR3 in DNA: TGCGCCAGCAGCTTGTATCCAGGGCCAAATGAAAAACTGTTTTTT.

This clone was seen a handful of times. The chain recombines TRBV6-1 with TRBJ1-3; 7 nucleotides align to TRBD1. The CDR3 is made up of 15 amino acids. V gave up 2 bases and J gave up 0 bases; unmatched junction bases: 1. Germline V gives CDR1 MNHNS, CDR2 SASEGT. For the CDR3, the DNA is TGTGCCAGCAGTGAACAGGGGGGCTCTGGAAACACCATATATTTT. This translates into CASSEQGGSGNTIYF.

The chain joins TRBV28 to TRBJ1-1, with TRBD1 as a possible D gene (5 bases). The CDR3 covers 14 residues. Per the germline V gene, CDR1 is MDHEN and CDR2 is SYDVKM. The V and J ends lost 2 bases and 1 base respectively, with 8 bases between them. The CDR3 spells CASSLRGGNTEAFF. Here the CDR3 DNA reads TGTGCCAGCAGTTTAAGGGGAGGGAACACTGAAGCTTTCTTT.

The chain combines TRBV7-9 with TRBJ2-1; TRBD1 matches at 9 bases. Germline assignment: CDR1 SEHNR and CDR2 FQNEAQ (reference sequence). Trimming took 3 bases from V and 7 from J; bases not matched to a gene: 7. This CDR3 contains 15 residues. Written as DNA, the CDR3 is TGTGCCAGCAGCTTTGTCGGACAGGGGATAAATGAGCAGTTCTTC. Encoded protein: CASSFVGQGINEQFF.

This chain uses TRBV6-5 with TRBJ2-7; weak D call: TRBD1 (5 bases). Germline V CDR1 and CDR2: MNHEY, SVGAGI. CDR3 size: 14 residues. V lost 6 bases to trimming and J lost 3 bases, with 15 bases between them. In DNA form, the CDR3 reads TGTGCCAGCAGGGGGCAGCTGGCCGTCTACGAGCAGTACTTC. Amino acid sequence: CASRGQLAVYEQYF.

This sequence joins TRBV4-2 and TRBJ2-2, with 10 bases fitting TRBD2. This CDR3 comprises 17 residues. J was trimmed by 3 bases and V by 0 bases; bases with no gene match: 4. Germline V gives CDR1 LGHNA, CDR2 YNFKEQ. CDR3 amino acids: CASSQDTLAGDTGELFF. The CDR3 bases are TGTGCCAGCAGCCAAGATACGCTAGCGGGGGACACCGGGGAGCTGTTTTTT.

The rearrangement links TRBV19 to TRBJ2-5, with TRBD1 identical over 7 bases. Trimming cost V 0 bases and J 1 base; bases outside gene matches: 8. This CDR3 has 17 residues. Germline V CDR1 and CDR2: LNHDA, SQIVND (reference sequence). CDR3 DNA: TGTGCCAGTAGTATAGATCAAGGGGGCCCCCCCCAAGAGACCCAGTACTTC. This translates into CASSIDQGGPPQETQYF.

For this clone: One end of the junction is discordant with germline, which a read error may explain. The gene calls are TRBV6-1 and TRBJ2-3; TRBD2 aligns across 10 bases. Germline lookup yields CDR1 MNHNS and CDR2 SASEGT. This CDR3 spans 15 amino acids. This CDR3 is CASSKAGGNTDTQYF. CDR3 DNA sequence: TGTGCCAGCAGTAAAGCGGGGGGGAACACAGATACGCAGTATTTT.

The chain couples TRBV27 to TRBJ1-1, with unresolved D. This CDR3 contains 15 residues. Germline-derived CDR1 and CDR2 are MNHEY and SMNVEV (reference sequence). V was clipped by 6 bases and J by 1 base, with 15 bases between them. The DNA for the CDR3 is TGTGCCAGCAGACCATCCGGAAACAGGAACACTGAAGCTTTCTTT. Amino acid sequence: CASRPSGNRNTEAFF.

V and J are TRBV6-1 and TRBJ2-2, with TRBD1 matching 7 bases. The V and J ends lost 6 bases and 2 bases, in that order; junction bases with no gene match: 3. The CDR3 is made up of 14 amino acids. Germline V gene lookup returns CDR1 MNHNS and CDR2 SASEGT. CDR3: CASRGQVNTGELFF. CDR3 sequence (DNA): TGTGCCAGCAGAGGACAGGTTAACACCGGGGAGCTGTTTTTT.

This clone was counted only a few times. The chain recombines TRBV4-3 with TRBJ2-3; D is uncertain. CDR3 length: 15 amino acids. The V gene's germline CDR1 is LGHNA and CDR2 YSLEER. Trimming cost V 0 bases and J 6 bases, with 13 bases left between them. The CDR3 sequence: CASSQDRHPRDTQYF. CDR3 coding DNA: TGCGCCAGCAGCCAAGATAGACACCCCCGGGATACGCAGTATTTT.

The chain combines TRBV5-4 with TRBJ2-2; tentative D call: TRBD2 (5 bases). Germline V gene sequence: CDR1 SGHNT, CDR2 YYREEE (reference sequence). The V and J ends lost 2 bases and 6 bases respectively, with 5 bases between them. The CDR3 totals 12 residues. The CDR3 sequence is CASSFGAGELFF. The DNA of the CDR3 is TGTGCCAGCAGCTTCGGGGCCGGGGAGCTGTTTTTT.

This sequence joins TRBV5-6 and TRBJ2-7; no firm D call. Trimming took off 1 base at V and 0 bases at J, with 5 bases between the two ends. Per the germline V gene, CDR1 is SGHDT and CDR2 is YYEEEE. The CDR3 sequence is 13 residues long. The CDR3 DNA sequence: TGTGCCAGCAGCTTGTATAGCTCCTACGAGCAGTACTTC. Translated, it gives CASSLYSSYEQYF.

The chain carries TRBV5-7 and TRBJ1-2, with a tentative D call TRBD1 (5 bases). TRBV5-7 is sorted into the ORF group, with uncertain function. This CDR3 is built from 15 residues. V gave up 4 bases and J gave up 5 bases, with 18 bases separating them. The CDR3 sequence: CASSPRGRVGYGYTF. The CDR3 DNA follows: TGTGCCAGCAGCCCAAGGGGTAGGGTGGGGTATGGCTACACCTTC.

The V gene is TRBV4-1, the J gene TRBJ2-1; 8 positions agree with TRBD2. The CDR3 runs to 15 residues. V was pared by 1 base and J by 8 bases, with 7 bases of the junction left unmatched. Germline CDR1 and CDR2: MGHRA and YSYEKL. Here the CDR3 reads CASSQVLREGDEQFF. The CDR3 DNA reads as TGCGCCAGCAGCCAAGTGTTACGGGAGGGGGATGAGCAGTTCTTC.

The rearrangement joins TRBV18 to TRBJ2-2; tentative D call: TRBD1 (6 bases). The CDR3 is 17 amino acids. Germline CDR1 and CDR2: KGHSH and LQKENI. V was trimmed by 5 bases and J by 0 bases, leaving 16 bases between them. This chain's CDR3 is CASSTLSGDANTGELFF. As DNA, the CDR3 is TGTGCCAGCTCAACATTATCAGGGGATGCGAACACCGGGGAGCTGTTTTTT.

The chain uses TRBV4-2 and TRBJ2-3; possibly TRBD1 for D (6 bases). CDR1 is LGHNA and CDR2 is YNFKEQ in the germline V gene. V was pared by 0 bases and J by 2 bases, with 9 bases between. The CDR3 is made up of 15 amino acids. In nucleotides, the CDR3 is TGTGCCAGCAGCCAAGACGGGACATACACAGATACGCAGTATTTT. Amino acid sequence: CASSQDGTYTDTQYF.

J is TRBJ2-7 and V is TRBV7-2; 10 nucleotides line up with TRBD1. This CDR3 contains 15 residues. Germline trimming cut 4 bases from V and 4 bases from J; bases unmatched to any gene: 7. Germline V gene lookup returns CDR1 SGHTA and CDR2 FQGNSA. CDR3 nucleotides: TGTGCCAGCAGCTCGGGACAGGGGAACGTGTACGAGCAGTACTTC. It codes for CASSSGQGNVYEQYF. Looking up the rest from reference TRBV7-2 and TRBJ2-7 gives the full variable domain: GAGVSQSPSNKVTEKGKDVELRCDPISGHTALYWYRQSLGQGLEFLIYFQGNSAPDKSGLPSDRFSAERTGGSVSTLTIQRTQQEDSAVYLCASSSGQGNVYEQYFGPGTRLTVT.

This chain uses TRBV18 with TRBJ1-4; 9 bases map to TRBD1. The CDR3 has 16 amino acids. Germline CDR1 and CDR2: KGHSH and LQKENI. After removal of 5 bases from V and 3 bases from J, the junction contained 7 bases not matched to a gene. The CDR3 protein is CASSTLNRGPNEKLFF. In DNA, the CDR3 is TGTGCCAGCTCAACGCTCAACAGGGGGCCTAATGAAAAACTGTTTTTT.

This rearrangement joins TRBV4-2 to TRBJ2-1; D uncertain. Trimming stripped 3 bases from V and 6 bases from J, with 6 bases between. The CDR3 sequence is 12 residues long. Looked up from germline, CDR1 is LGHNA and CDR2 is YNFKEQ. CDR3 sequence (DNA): TGTGCCAGCAGCCAGGCCTCCAATGAGCAGTTCTTC. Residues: CASSQASNEQFF.